Presented here are 9 T cell receptor beta chains from one specimen sequenced in a study of CD8 T cells in ankylosing spondylitis. TCRdb re-analysed the 5' RACE reads in MiXCR, keeping a single row per CDR3 protein. Of 350,000 or so distinct CDR3 sequences listed, around 10% are singletons. Sequenced: blood, either unsorted or a sorted T cell fraction (not recorded which). The source is a female donor with ankylosing spondylitis or in good health (not recorded which).

This sequence joins TRBV12-2 and TRBJ1-5; the D call of TRBD1 is as the table states it, not checked on the DNA. TRBV12-2 has pseudogene status. The CDR3 has 16 amino acids. CDR3 sequence (DNA): TGTGCAAGTCGCTTAGAGGACAGGGGATTTTTGCAGCCCCAGCATTTT. Amino acids: CASRLEDRGFLQPQHF.

This clonotype was counted ten times or more. The chain carries TRBV12-3 or TRBV12-4 and TRBJ2-7, with D possibly being TRBD1 or TRBD2 (5 bases each). The germline V and J ends were trimmed by 3 bases and 4 bases, with 13 bases remaining between them. The CDR3 runs to 14 residues. This CDR3 is CASSLRGYTYEQYF. CDR3 sequence (DNA): TGTGCCAGCAGTTTGAGGGGTTACACGTACGAGCAGTACTTC.

The chain joins TRBV30 to TRBJ2-7; D possibly corresponds to TRBD2 (6 bases). The CDR3 extends over 15 amino acids. Looked up from germline, CDR1 is GTSNPN and CDR2 is SVGIG (reference sequence). V lost 0 bases and J 7 bases, leaving 19 bases between the germline ends. CDR3 in DNA: TGTGCCTGGAGTGTAGGTCTAGCGCTAAGAGGGGAGCAGTACTTC. Protein: CAWSVGLALRGEQYF.

The V call is TRBV4-3, the J call TRBJ2-7, with 11 bases matching TRBD2. V lost 1 base, J lost 3 bases, and 2 bases stayed unmatched. The CDR3 loop spans 15 amino acids. Germline V gene sequence: CDR1 LGHNA, CDR2 YSLEER. CDR3 sequence: CASSQGGTSGYEQYF. CDR3 coding DNA: TGCGCCAGCAGCCAAGGGGGGACTAGCGGCTACGAGCAGTACTTC.

The V call is TRBV7-9, the J call TRBJ1-1, with 7 positions matching TRBD1. With 5 bases clipped from V and 5 bases from J, the junction kept 8 bases outside the gene matches. Germline CDR1 reads SEHNR; CDR2 reads FQNEAQ (reference sequence). CDR3 size: 14 residues. The CDR3 nucleotides are TGTGCCAGCAGCCTAGGGGGCCAGGGGACTGAAGCTTTCTTT. Translating gives CASSLGGQGTEAFF.

V gene TRBV7-2 combines with J gene TRBJ2-3; D remains ambiguous. The CDR3 is 10 residues long. Germline V gene data show CDR1 as SGHTA and CDR2 as FQGNSA. V was clipped by 2 bases and J by 9 bases, with 3 bases between them. CDR3 bases: TGTGCCAGCAGCTTAAAGACGCAGTATTTT. Translation gives CASSLKTQYF.

This clonotype has ten or more counts. The CDR3 spells CASSFRANRAGQPQHF. The DNA of the CDR3 is TGTGCCAGCAGCTTTCGGGCTAACAGGGCGGGACAGCCCCAGCATTTT. The genes are TRBV7-2 and TRBJ1-5; D is perhaps TRBD1 (6 bases). The V gene lost 3 bases and the J gene lost 7 bases, with 19 bases spanning the gap. Germline assignment: CDR1 SGHTA and CDR2 FQGNSA. The CDR3 spans 16 residues.

This clonotype was detected only a few times. V usage is TRBV6-5 and J usage is TRBJ1-1, with unresolved D. V lost 5 bases, J lost 0 bases, and 10 bases lay in between. The CDR3 has 14 residues. From germline, CDR1 is MNHEY and CDR2 SVGAGI. CDR3 DNA sequence: TGTGCCAGCAGTGTACTGGGATTGAACACTGAAGCTTTCTTT. Encoded protein: CASSVLGLNTEAFF.

This clonotype has at least ten counts. This sequence joins TRBV5-1 and TRBJ2-1; maybe TRBD2 (6 bases). CDR1 SGHRS and CDR2 YFSETQ come from the germline V gene. The V end lost 0 bases, the J end lost 4 bases, and 11 bases lay between the germline ends. The CDR3 extends over 15 amino acids. The CDR3 bases are TGCGCCAGCAGCTTGGACGGGACTCTGTACAATGAGCAGTTCTTC. Translated, it gives CASSLDGTLYNEQFF.